The 16 T cell receptor beta chains in this list originate from one sample, sequenced in a study of T-cell memory formation after mild COVID-19. TCRdb analysed the 5' RACE reads with MiXCR anew, one entry per CDR3 protein. This table has over 150,000 distinct CDR3 sequences, approximately 17% appearing once. What was sequenced was PBMCs or a T cell subset sorted from them (not recorded which). These TCRs come from a man aged 18 to 35 who had mild COVID-19 (a few samples of this study predate the infection). Cell type and time point are not known.

This clonotype has ten or more counts. The chain couples TRBV7-2 to TRBJ1-4; D gene uncertain. CDR3 length: 13 residues. Germline V gives CDR1 SGHTA, CDR2 FQGNSA. V gave up 5 bases and J gave up 8 bases, with 12 bases separating them. CDR3 sequence (DNA): TGTGCCAGCAGCACCTCGTACCTCGAAAAACTGTTTTTT. This encodes CASSTSYLEKLFF.

CDR3 loop: CASSISGAYNQPQHF. CDR3 in DNA: TGTGCCAGTAGTATTTCGGGAGCCTACAATCAGCCCCAGCATTTT. The chain joins TRBV19 to TRBJ1-5; D is ambiguous. Germline assignment: CDR1 LNHDA and CDR2 SQIVND (reference sequence). This CDR3 is 15 amino acids long. V lost 3 bases and J lost 3, with 12 bases in between.

This clonotype was detected a few times. This chain joins TRBV12-3 or TRBV12-4 and TRBJ2-7, with D maybe TRBD1 (6 bases). The CDR3 runs 15 residues. The germline V and J ends were trimmed by 3 bases and 0 bases, with 12 bases remaining between them. DNA of the CDR3: TGTGCCAGCAGTTTGAACAGGGCTACCTCCTACGAGCAGTACTTC. Amino acid sequence: CASSLNRATSYEQYF.

The chain employs TRBV7-2 and TRBJ2-7; 8 bases agree with TRBD1. This CDR3 has 15 amino acids. With V trimmed by 1 base and J by 6 bases, 8 bases remained unmatched. Germline loops: CDR1 SGHTA, CDR2 FQGNSA. DNA for the CDR3: TGTGCCAGCAGCTTAGGGGCGGACAGGGATTCCGAGCAGTACGTC. Its protein is CASSLGADRDSEQYV.

CDR3 region: CASRLQSYNSPLHF. As DNA, the CDR3 is TGTGCCAGCAGGTTACAGTCCTATAATTCACCCCTCCACTTT. The chain couples TRBV28 to TRBJ1-6; no clear D gene. The CDR3 has 14 residues. Trimming took off 6 bases at V and 1 base at J, with 7 bases between the two ends. Germline V gene data show CDR1 as MDHEN and CDR2 as SYDVKM.

This clonotype was seen a handful of times. In DNA, the CDR3 is TGCGCCAGCAGCCAAGGTCAGGGGGCGAACACTGAAGCTTTCTTT. Translating gives CASSQGQGANTEAFF. The rearrangement joins TRBV4-3 to TRBJ1-1; 8 nucleotides match TRBD1. Germline CDR1 reads LGHNA; CDR2 reads YSLEER. V was clipped by 1 base and J by 1 base; unmatched bases: 2. CDR3 length: 15 amino acids.

V usage is TRBV6-5 and J usage is TRBJ1-1; unclear D gene. The CDR3 spans 14 residues. V was clipped by 6 bases and J by 5 bases, with 16 bases between them. Germline V CDR1 and CDR2: MNHEY, SVGAGI. CDR3 sequence: CASRSIGLETEAFF. The CDR3 region has the DNA TGTGCCAGCAGGTCTATCGGGTTGGAGACTGAAGCTTTCTTT.

This clonotype has at least ten counts. The chain employs TRBV12-3 or TRBV12-4 and TRBJ2-3; D is unresolved. Trimming stripped 6 bases from V and 2 bases from J, with 6 bases between. The CDR3 covers 12 residues. CDR3 nucleotide sequence: TGTGCCAGCAGCCGATCCACAGATACGCAGTATTTT. Amino acids: CASSRSTDTQYF.

This clonotype was detected only a few times. This chain connects TRBV7-9 to TRBJ1-2; D possibly corresponds to TRBD1 (5 bases). The CDR3 consists of 15 residues. The germline V gene has CDR1 SEHNR and CDR2 FQNEAQ (reference sequence). V dropped 6 bases and J dropped 0 bases, with 14 bases sitting between them. This CDR3 reads CASSPSLGANYGYTF. CDR3 DNA sequence: TGTGCCAGCAGTCCCTCCCTGGGGGCTAACTATGGCTACACCTTC. The whole variable domain, filled in from reference TRBV7-9 and TRBJ1-2, reads DTGVSQNPRHKITKRGQNVTFRCDPISEHNRLYWYRQTLGQGPEFLTYFQNEAQLEKSRLLSDRFSAERPKGSFSTLEIQRTEQGDSAMYLCASSPSLGANYGYTFGSGTRLTVV.

This clonotype was recorded a few times. This chain's CDR3 is CASSSPTFGRGNTEAFF. CDR3 sequence (DNA): TGTGCCAGCAGCTCGCCGACATTTGGTCGGGGGAACACTGAAGCTTTCTTT. The rearrangement links TRBV7-9 to TRBJ1-1; D remains ambiguous. Deletions cut 4 bases from V and 1 base from J, with 19 bases between. From germline, CDR1 is SEHNR and CDR2 FQNEAQ (reference sequence). This CDR3 is 17 amino acids long.

This clonotype showed up just a few times. This rearrangement joins TRBV20-1 to TRBJ2-7; D is possibly TRBD2 (5 bases). Trimming removed 3 bases from V and 4 bases from J, with 10 bases in between. The CDR3 sequence is 12 residues long. Germline lookup yields CDR1 DFQATT and CDR2 SNEGSKA (reference sequence). CDR3 bases: TGCAGTGCTAGCGGAGGTGGATACGAGCAGTACGTC. This gives the protein CSASGGGYEQYV.

This rearrangement joins TRBV5-1 to TRBJ1-1, with 9 nucleotides matching TRBD1. The CDR3 totals 15 residues. CDR1 and CDR2 (germline): SGHRS, YFSETQ. J gave up 5 bases and V 8 bases, and 13 bases lay outside the gene matches. This CDR3 is CARSPRTGDMTEAFF. CDR3 coding DNA: TGCGCCAGGAGCCCCAGGACAGGGGATATGACTGAAGCTTTCTTT.

This chain links TRBV5-1 with TRBJ1-1; TRBD1 matches 7 bases. CDR3 length: 15 amino acids. Germline V CDR1 and CDR2: SGHRS, YFSETQ. The V and J ends lost 0 bases and 2 bases, in that order; junction bases with no gene match: 4. The CDR3, as DNA: TGCGCCAGCAGCTTGGTACAGGGGACTAACACTGAAGCTTTCTTT. Translated, it gives CASSLVQGTNTEAFF. The variable domain in full, with the rest retrieved from reference TRBV5-1 and TRBJ1-1, is KAGVTQTPRYLIKTRGQQVTLSCSPISGHRSVSWYQQTPGQGLQFLFEYFSETQRNKGNFPGRFSGRQFSNSRSEMNVSTLELGDSALYLCASSLVQGTNTEAFFGQGTRLTVV.

There are a few counts of this clonotype. The chain uses TRBV15 and TRBJ1-2, with 7 bases lining up with TRBD1. V shed 7 bases and J 8 bases; nucleotides not matched to a gene: 19. Per germline, CDR1 LNHNV and CDR2 YYDKDF (reference sequence). CDR3 length equals 16 residues. CDR3 residues: CATNQNRGRGILGYTF. The CDR3 DNA follows: TGTGCCACCAATCAGAACAGGGGCCGGGGAATATTGGGCTACACCTTC.

The sample holds a few counts of this clonotype. The chain joins TRBV12-3 or TRBV12-4 to TRBJ1-2, with a possible D match to TRBD1 (5 bases). The CDR3 has 12 amino acids. Trimming shortened V by 4 bases and J by 4 bases, and 7 bases separated the two germline ends. The DNA for the CDR3 is TGTGCCAGCAGTTCAGGGTTCTATGGCTACACCTTC. Residues: CASSSGFYGYTF.

The table lists this clonotype with a few counts. The rearrangement links TRBV2 to TRBJ1-1; tentative D call: TRBD1 (5 bases). The CDR3 is made up of 13 amino acids. CDR1 is SNHLY, CDR2 FYNNEI, per germline. Trimming left V 6 bases short and J 3 bases short, with 11 bases between. CDR3 DNA sequence: TGTGCCAGCAGCAGGGTTAGAGACACTGAAGCTTTCTTT. Protein: CASSRVRDTEAFF.